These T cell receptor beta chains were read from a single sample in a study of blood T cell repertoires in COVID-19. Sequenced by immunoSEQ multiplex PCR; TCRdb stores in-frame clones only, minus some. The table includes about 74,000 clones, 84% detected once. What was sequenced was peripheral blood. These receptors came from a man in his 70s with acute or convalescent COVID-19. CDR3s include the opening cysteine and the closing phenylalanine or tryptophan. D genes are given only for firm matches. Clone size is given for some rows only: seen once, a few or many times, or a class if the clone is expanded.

cdr3_aa: CASSLGTAGEAFF
cdr3_nt: TGTGCCAGCAGCTTAGGGACAGCAGGTGAAGCTTTCTTT
v_call: TRBV11-2
j_call: TRBJ1-1
clone_size: .
d_call: .

cdr3_aa: CATSRGRGAYNEQFF
cdr3_nt: TGTGCCACCAGCAGAGGTCGGGGGGCGTACAATGAGCAGTTCTTC
v_call: TRBV15
j_call: TRBJ2-1
clone_size: .
d_call: .

cdr3_aa: CASSEDSGEYQPQHF
cdr3_nt: TGTGCCAGCAGCGAGGACAGCGGGGAGTATCAGCCCCAGCATTTT
v_call: TRBV7-8
j_call: TRBJ1-5
clone_size: .
d_call: .

cdr3_aa: CASSLEGGRGQPQHF
cdr3_nt: TGCGCCAGCAGCTTGGAAGGGGGTAGGGGTCAGCCCCAGCATTTT
v_call: TRBV5-1
j_call: TRBJ1-5
clone_size: .
d_call: .

cdr3_aa: CATRRGDQPQHF
cdr3_nt: TGTGCCACCCGGCGGGGGGATCAGCCCCAGCATTTT
v_call: TRBV12-3/TRBV12-4
j_call: TRBJ1-5
clone_size: .
d_call: .

cdr3_aa: CASSQTGLYNSPLHF
cdr3_nt: TGTGCCAGCAGCCAAACGGGACTGTATAATTCACCCCTCCACTTT
v_call: TRBV16
j_call: TRBJ1-6
clone_size: .
d_call: .

cdr3_aa: CASSLSPVVSNSPLHF
cdr3_nt: TGTGCCAGCTCACTAAGCCCCGTAGTATCGAATTCACCCCTCCACTTT
v_call: TRBV18
j_call: TRBJ1-6
clone_size: .
d_call: .

cdr3_aa: CASSFYLGDRGLGGFGYTF
cdr3_nt: TGTGCCAGCAGTTTCTACCTCGGGGACAGGGGGCTCGGAGGGTTTGGCTACACCTTC
v_call: TRBV27
j_call: TRBJ1-2
clone_size: .
d_call: TRBD1

cdr3_aa: CASSLVGFGQPQHF
cdr3_nt: TGTGCCAGCAGCTTGGTAGGTTTCGGGCAGCCCCAGCATTTT
v_call: TRBV5-6
j_call: TRBJ1-5
clone_size: .
d_call: .

cdr3_aa: CASSRGGAFNTEAFF
cdr3_nt: TGTGCCAGCAGCCGAGGGGGCGCATTCAACACTGAAGCTTTCTTT
v_call: TRBV28
j_call: TRBJ1-1
clone_size: once
d_call: TRBD1

cdr3_aa: CASSQDRDRGPTLPLHF
cdr3_nt: TGCGCCAGCAGCCAAGATAGGGACAGGGGGCCAACCTTACCCCTCCACTTT
v_call: TRBV4-1
j_call: TRBJ1-6
clone_size: .
d_call: TRBD1

cdr3_aa: CASQRGGNTDTQYF
cdr3_nt: TGTGCCTCCCAACGGGGGGGGAACACAGATACGCAGTATTTT
v_call: TRBV11-1
j_call: TRBJ2-3
clone_size: .
d_call: TRBD2

cdr3_aa: CASSVGQGNRYEQYF
cdr3_nt: TGTGCCAGCAGCGTAGGCCAGGGAAATCGATACGAGCAGTACTTC
v_call: TRBV9
j_call: TRBJ2-7
clone_size: .
d_call: .

cdr3_aa: CASSTYETQYF
cdr3_nt: TGTGCCAGCAGTACGTATGAGACGCAGTATTTT
v_call: TRBV6-5
j_call: TRBJ2-3
clone_size: .
d_call: .

cdr3_aa: CASSPAAGTGDEQYF
cdr3_nt: TGTGCCAGCAGCCCAGCCGCCGGGACAGGGGACGAGCAGTACTTC
v_call: TRBV7-3
j_call: TRBJ2-7
clone_size: .
d_call: TRBD1

cdr3_aa: CASSIPGSEQYF
cdr3_nt: TGTGCCAGTAGTATACCAGGATCCGAGCAGTACTTC
v_call: TRBV19
j_call: TRBJ2-7
clone_size: few
d_call: .

cdr3_aa: CASSTPDRGDTQYF
cdr3_nt: TGTGCCAGTAGTACCCCGGACAGGGGAGATACGCAGTATTTT
v_call: TRBV19
j_call: TRBJ2-3
clone_size: once
d_call: TRBD1

cdr3_aa: CASSLRREPQHF
cdr3_nt: TGTGCCAGCAGCTTGAGACGGGAGCCCCAGCATTTT
v_call: TRBV5-6
j_call: TRBJ1-5
clone_size: .
d_call: .

cdr3_aa: CASRGADRRGTEAFF
cdr3_nt: TGTGCCAGCAGGGGGGCGGACAGGAGGGGCACTGAAGCTTTCTTT
v_call: TRBV6-5
j_call: TRBJ1-1
clone_size: .
d_call: TRBD1

cdr3_aa: CASSQRGISGELFF
cdr3_nt: TGTGCCAGCAGCCAACGGGGAATCTCCGGGGAGCTGTTTTTT
v_call: TRBV7-3
j_call: TRBJ2-2
clone_size: .
d_call: .

cdr3_aa: CASSSGLGYEQYF
cdr3_nt: TGTGCCAGCAGCTCGGGACTCGGCTACGAGCAGTACTTC
v_call: TRBV7-3
j_call: TRBJ2-7
clone_size: few
d_call: .

cdr3_aa: CATSRAAGLQNTEAFF
cdr3_nt: TGTGCCACCAGCAGAGCTGCGGGACTTCAGAACACTGAAGCTTTCTTT
v_call: TRBV15
j_call: TRBJ1-1
clone_size: .
d_call: .

cdr3_aa: CASSTRTMNNEQFF
cdr3_nt: TGTGCCAGCAGCACCCGGACTATGAACAATGAGCAGTTCTTC
v_call: TRBV7-2
j_call: TRBJ2-1
clone_size: .
d_call: .

cdr3_aa: CSVDEDRGSSYNEQFF
cdr3_nt: TGCAGCGTTGATGAGGACAGGGGCAGCTCCTACAATGAGCAGTTCTTC
v_call: TRBV29-1
j_call: TRBJ2-1
clone_size: .
d_call: TRBD1

cdr3_aa: CASSQAAGGQYF
cdr3_nt: TGTGCCAGCAGCCAAGCGGCGGGGGGCCAGTACTTC
v_call: TRBV14
j_call: TRBJ2-5
clone_size: .
d_call: TRBD2

cdr3_aa: CASSASGLAGGLGDTQYF
cdr3_nt: TGTGCCAGCAGCGCCTCGGGACTAGCGGGAGGGCTCGGAGATACGCAGTATTTT
v_call: TRBV5-4
j_call: TRBJ2-3
clone_size: .
d_call: TRBD2

cdr3_aa: CLTGGNYGYTF
cdr3_nt: TGTTTAACAGGGGGGAACTATGGCTACACCTTC
v_call: TRBV3-1/TRBV3-2
j_call: TRBJ1-2
clone_size: .
d_call: TRBD1

cdr3_aa: CATLLSPNTEAFF
cdr3_nt: TGTGCCACCCTGTTATCCCCGAACACTGAAGCTTTCTTT
v_call: TRBV2
j_call: TRBJ1-1
clone_size: .
d_call: .

cdr3_aa: CASSVVGLAGQETQYF
cdr3_nt: TGTGCCAGCAGCGTAGTGGGGCTAGCGGGCCAAGAGACCCAGTACTTC
v_call: TRBV9
j_call: TRBJ2-5
clone_size: .
d_call: TRBD2

cdr3_aa: CASSSWEDVNYEQYF
cdr3_nt: TGCGCCAGCAGCTCCTGGGAGGACGTTAACTACGAGCAGTACTTC
v_call: TRBV5-1
j_call: TRBJ2-7
clone_size: .
d_call: .

cdr3_aa: CASSYLGDGYTF
cdr3_nt: TGTGCCAGCAGTTACCTCGGGGATGGCTACACCTTC
v_call: TRBV28
j_call: TRBJ1-2
clone_size: .
d_call: .

cdr3_aa: CASSQLGGNEQFF
cdr3_nt: TGTGCCAGCAGTCAACTTGGGGGGAATGAGCAGTTCTTC
v_call: TRBV3-1/TRBV3-2
j_call: TRBJ2-1
clone_size: .
d_call: .

cdr3_aa: CASSVVSLAGVNEQYF
cdr3_nt: TGTGCCAGCAGCGTAGTTAGTCTAGCGGGAGTTAACGAGCAGTACTTC
v_call: TRBV9
j_call: TRBJ2-7
clone_size: .
d_call: TRBD2

cdr3_aa: CAWRAAGASIQYF
cdr3_nt: TGTGCCTGGAGGGCCGCAGGGGCAAGCATTCAGTACTTC
v_call: TRBV30
j_call: TRBJ2-4
clone_size: .
d_call: .

cdr3_aa: CASKGDRVKNIQYF
cdr3_nt: TGTGCCAGCAAGGGGGACAGGGTAAAAAACATTCAGTACTTC
v_call: TRBV6-5
j_call: TRBJ2-4
clone_size: .
d_call: TRBD1

cdr3_aa: CASSIDLAGAYPSYNEQFF
cdr3_nt: TGTGCCAGTAGTATAGATCTGGCAGGGGCCTACCCCTCCTACAATGAGCAGTTCTTC
v_call: TRBV19
j_call: TRBJ2-1
clone_size: few
d_call: .

cdr3_aa: CASSLRAGGTEAFF
cdr3_nt: TGTGCCAGCAGCTTAAGGGCAGGGGGGACTGAAGCTTTCTTT
v_call: TRBV7-2
j_call: TRBJ1-1
clone_size: .
d_call: TRBD1

cdr3_aa: CASTLRSLASGQFF
cdr3_nt: TGTGCCAGCACCCTTAGATCTCTAGCTTCGGGGCAGTTCTTC
v_call: TRBV28
j_call: TRBJ2-1
clone_size: .
d_call: .

cdr3_aa: CASSEPSGGIKPQHF
cdr3_nt: TGTGCCAGCAGTGAGCCGTCAGGAGGCATCAAGCCCCAGCATTTT
v_call: TRBV6-1
j_call: TRBJ1-5
clone_size: few
d_call: .

cdr3_aa: CASSEYKGVTETQYF
cdr3_nt: TGTGCCAGCAGTGAATATAAGGGAGTTACGGAGACCCAGTACTTC
v_call: TRBV25-1
j_call: TRBJ2-5
clone_size: few
d_call: .

cdr3_aa: CASSDWAGANVLTF
cdr3_nt: TGTGCCAGCAGTGACTGGGCCGGGGCCAACGTCCTGACTTTC
v_call: TRBV25-1
j_call: TRBJ2-6
clone_size: .
d_call: .

cdr3_aa: CASSVGQVAYNEQFF
cdr3_nt: TGTGCCAGCAGCGTAGGACAGGTGGCTTACAATGAGCAGTTCTTC
v_call: TRBV9
j_call: TRBJ2-1
clone_size: .
d_call: .

cdr3_aa: CSVAGTTDSGNTIYF
cdr3_nt: TGCAGCGTTGCCGGAACGACAGACTCTGGAAACACCATATATTTT
v_call: TRBV29-1
j_call: TRBJ1-3
clone_size: .
d_call: .

cdr3_aa: CASSLGRGAIQYF
cdr3_nt: TGTGCCAGCAGCTTAGGCCGGGGGGCCATTCAGTACTTC
v_call: TRBV13
j_call: TRBJ2-4
clone_size: .
d_call: .

cdr3_aa: CATSRDRGQQSSGANVLTF
cdr3_nt: TGTGCCACCAGCAGGGACCGGGGACAGCAAAGCTCTGGGGCCAACGTCCTGACTTTC
v_call: TRBV15
j_call: TRBJ2-6
clone_size: .
d_call: TRBD1

cdr3_aa: CASGQGSEQYF
cdr3_nt: TGTGCCAGTGGACAGGGGTCCGAGCAGTACTTC
v_call: TRBV11-2
j_call: TRBJ2-7
clone_size: .
d_call: TRBD1

cdr3_aa: CASSHGRFLGHEQFF
cdr3_nt: TGTGCCAGCAGTCACGGCAGGTTCCTTGGCCATGAGCAGTTCTTC
v_call: TRBV6-5
j_call: TRBJ2-1
clone_size: .
d_call: .

cdr3_aa: CASSDRGGPQETQYF
cdr3_nt: TGTGCCAGTAGTGACCGGGGAGGCCCTCAAGAGACCCAGTACTTC
v_call: TRBV19
j_call: TRBJ2-5
clone_size: few
d_call: .

cdr3_aa: CASSTTVLNTEAFF
cdr3_nt: TGTGCCAGCAGCACGACAGTTTTGAACACTGAAGCTTTCTTT
v_call: TRBV5-4
j_call: TRBJ1-1
clone_size: .
d_call: .

cdr3_aa: CASSEVDRGRVLGTEAFF
cdr3_nt: TGTGCCAGCAGTGAAGTAGACAGGGGGCGAGTATTGGGGACTGAAGCTTTCTTT
v_call: TRBV6-1
j_call: TRBJ1-1
clone_size: .
d_call: TRBD1

cdr3_aa: CSVTQAGGTYNEQFF
cdr3_nt: TGCAGCGTTACCCAAGCGGGAGGCACCTACAATGAGCAGTTCTTC
v_call: TRBV29-1
j_call: TRBJ2-1
clone_size: .
d_call: TRBD2

cdr3_aa: CASRASNQPQHF
cdr3_nt: TGTGCCAGCAGGGCTAGCAATCAGCCCCAGCATTTT
v_call: TRBV6-5
j_call: TRBJ1-5
clone_size: .
d_call: .

cdr3_aa: CASSILPSGSSTKNIQYF
cdr3_nt: TGTGCCAGTAGTATTTTGCCTAGCGGGAGTTCTACCAAAAACATTCAGTACTTC
v_call: TRBV19
j_call: TRBJ2-4
clone_size: few
d_call: TRBD2

cdr3_aa: CASSPGLHPSYEQYF
cdr3_nt: TGTGCCAGCAGCCCCGGACTCCATCCCAGCTACGAGCAGTACTTC
v_call: TRBV14
j_call: TRBJ2-7
clone_size: .
d_call: .

cdr3_aa: CASSLGRGRGTDTQYF
cdr3_nt: TGTGCCAGCAGCTTAGGTAGGGGGAGGGGCACAGATACGCAGTATTTT
v_call: TRBV7-2
j_call: TRBJ2-3
clone_size: .
d_call: .

cdr3_aa: CASSWTGNYEQYF
cdr3_nt: TGTGCCAGCAGTTGGACAGGGAACTACGAGCAGTACTTC
v_call: TRBV12-3/TRBV12-4
j_call: TRBJ2-7
clone_size: .
d_call: TRBD1

cdr3_aa: CASSIGASRNNEQFF
cdr3_nt: TGTGCCAGTAGTATAGGGGCTAGCAGAAACAATGAGCAGTTCTTC
v_call: TRBV19
j_call: TRBJ2-1
clone_size: .
d_call: .

cdr3_aa: CASRLTSGSFDEQFF
cdr3_nt: TGTGCCAGCAGACTGACTAGCGGGAGTTTCGATGAGCAGTTCTTC
v_call: TRBV7-3
j_call: TRBJ2-1
clone_size: .
d_call: TRBD2

cdr3_aa: CASSYSSGSAYEQYF
cdr3_nt: TGTGCCAGCAGTTACTCCTCGGGAAGTGCCTACGAGCAGTACTTC
v_call: TRBV6-5
j_call: TRBJ2-7
clone_size: .
d_call: .